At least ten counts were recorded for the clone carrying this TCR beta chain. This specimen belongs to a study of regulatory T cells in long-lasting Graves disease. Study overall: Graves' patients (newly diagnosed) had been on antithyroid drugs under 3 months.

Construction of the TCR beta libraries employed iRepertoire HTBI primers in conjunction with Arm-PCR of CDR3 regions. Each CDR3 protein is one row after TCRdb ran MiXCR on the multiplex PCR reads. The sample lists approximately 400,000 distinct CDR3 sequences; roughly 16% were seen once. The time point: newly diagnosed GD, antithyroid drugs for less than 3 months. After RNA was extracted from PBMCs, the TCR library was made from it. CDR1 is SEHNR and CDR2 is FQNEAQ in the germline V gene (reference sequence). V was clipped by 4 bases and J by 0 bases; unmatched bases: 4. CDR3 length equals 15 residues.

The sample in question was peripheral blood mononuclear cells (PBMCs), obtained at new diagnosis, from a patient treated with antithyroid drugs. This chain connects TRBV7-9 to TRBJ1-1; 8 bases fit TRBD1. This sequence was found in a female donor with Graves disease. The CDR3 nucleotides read TGTGCCAGCAGCTCGACAGGGGAAATGAACACTGAAGCTTTCTTT. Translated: CASSSTGEMNTEAFF.